The TCR beta chain described here comes from a study of response to subunit inactivated influenza vaccine. Via MiXCR, TCRdb re-called the RT-PCR reads, giving one row per CDR3 protein. The table lists more than 400,000 distinct CDR3 sequences, approximately 9.9% of them singletons. As for this clonotype: Its specificity is unknown.

CDR3 size: 18 residues. Germline V CDR1 and CDR2: SNHLY, FYNNEI. Unmatched junction bases numbered 7, after V lost 1 base and J lost 2 bases. Study observations and caveats: Researchers suggested that each seasonal influenza vaccination recruits few new T cells.

The sample was PBMCs from blood, taken roughly 6 weeks after vaccination. This rearrangement joins TRBV2 to TRBJ2-5; 13 bases align to TRBD2. The sequence derives from a man aged 45-60 years who received an inactivated influenza vaccine. This chain's CDR3 is CASSEGWTSGGRQETQYF. Here the CDR3 DNA reads TGTGCCAGCAGTGAAGGGTGGACTAGCGGGGGCCGTCAAGAGACCCAGTACTTC.